The rows below give T cell receptor beta chains drawn from one sample of a study of early T cells in non-severe SARS-CoV-2 infection. TCRdb re-called the 5' RACE reads with MiXCR, one entry per CDR3 protein. The sample has tens of thousands of distinct CDR3 sequences; more than 6.5% are singletons. The sequenced material came from whole blood. These receptors came from an adult who was a healthcare worker with PCR-confirmed SARS-CoV-2 infection or an uninfected control (not recorded which). Each CDR3 is given with its conserved first and last residue. The D gene is left open where the match is weak. Clone size is shown for a subset of rows, as once, few, many or a class of expanded clone.

CDR3 DNA: TGTGCCAGCAGCATTGGCGCAGGGGCCGAAAAACTGTTTTTT
CDR3 protein: CASSIGAGAEKLFF
V gene: TRBV5-6
J gene: TRBJ1-4
clone size: many
D gene: .

CDR3 DNA: TGTGCCAGCAGCACCCTAGTCCCTCCCTACGAGCAGTACTTC
CDR3 protein: CASSTLVPPYEQYF
V gene: TRBV7-9
J gene: TRBJ2-7
clone size: .
D gene: .

CDR3 DNA: TGTGCCAGCAGCTTAGGACAAGTCCTTGAGCAGTACTTC
CDR3 protein: CASSLGQVLEQYF
V gene: TRBV7-2
J gene: TRBJ2-7
clone size: .
D gene: .

CDR3 DNA: TGTGCCATCAGTGAGTCGGGACAGGGGTTTTCAGATACGCAGTATTTT
CDR3 protein: CAISESGQGFSDTQYF
V gene: TRBV10-3
J gene: TRBJ2-3
clone size: many
D gene: TRBD1

CDR3 DNA: TGTGCCTGGAGTGGGTTCAGCCCAAATCAGCCCCAGCATTTT
CDR3 protein: CAWSGFSPNQPQHF
V gene: TRBV30
J gene: TRBJ1-5
clone size: few
D gene: .

CDR3 DNA: TGTGCCAGCACCGGGGGGGCGACCTACGAGCAGTACTTC
CDR3 protein: CASTGGATYEQYF
V gene: TRBV27
J gene: TRBJ2-7
clone size: few
D gene: TRBD2

CDR3 DNA: TGTGCCAACTCACCCGGGACAGCTAGGAACAATGAGCAGTTCTTC
CDR3 protein: CANSPGTARNNEQFF
V gene: TRBV2
J gene: TRBJ2-1
clone size: few
D gene: TRBD1

CDR3 DNA: TGCGCCAGCAGCCAGGAACTAGCTGCTAGCACAGATACGCAGTATTTT
CDR3 protein: CASSQELAASTDTQYF
V gene: TRBV4-2
J gene: TRBJ2-3
clone size: .
D gene: .

CDR3 DNA: TGTGCCAGCAGCCAAAGAGACGATGAAAAACTGTTTTTT
CDR3 protein: CASSQRDDEKLFF
V gene: TRBV6-1
J gene: TRBJ1-4
clone size: many
D gene: .

CDR3 DNA: TGCAGTGCTAGATTGAGGGACAGACCCTACGAGCAGTACTTC
CDR3 protein: CSARLRDRPYEQYF
V gene: TRBV20-1
J gene: TRBJ2-7
clone size: .
D gene: TRBD1

CDR3 DNA: TGTGCCAGCAGCTTCTCGAGGACTAGCGGGGGTTCGAACACCGGGGAGCTGTTTTTT
CDR3 protein: CASSFSRTSGGSNTGELFF
V gene: TRBV6-1
J gene: TRBJ2-2
clone size: many
D gene: TRBD2

CDR3 DNA: TGTGCCAGCAGCCCACAGGCCGGGACCGGGACTGAAGCTTTCTTT
CDR3 protein: CASSPQAGTGTEAFF
V gene: TRBV7-2
J gene: TRBJ1-1
clone size: few
D gene: .

CDR3 DNA: TGTGCCAGCAGTCCTCTGGACAGGGCGAGCTATGGCTACACCTTC
CDR3 protein: CASSPLDRASYGYTF
V gene: TRBV12-3/TRBV12-4
J gene: TRBJ1-2
clone size: .
D gene: TRBD1

CDR3 DNA: TGTGCCAGCAGTCCGGATCGGGGCGTGTTTAATGAGCAGTTCTTC
CDR3 protein: CASSPDRGVFNEQFF
V gene: TRBV6-5
J gene: TRBJ2-1
clone size: many
D gene: .

CDR3 DNA: TGTGCCAGCAGCTGGGCAGGGGGGAATTCACCCCTCCACTTT
CDR3 protein: CASSWAGGNSPLHF
V gene: TRBV5-4
J gene: TRBJ1-6
clone size: many
D gene: TRBD1

CDR3 DNA: TGTGCCAGCAGCCCGGACACTAACACAGATACGCAGTATTTT
CDR3 protein: CASSPDTNTDTQYF
V gene: TRBV7-9
J gene: TRBJ2-3
clone size: many
D gene: .

CDR3 DNA: TGTGCCAGCAGCCGGACTAGTCGCGATACGCAGTATTTT
CDR3 protein: CASSRTSRDTQYF
V gene: TRBV11-2
J gene: TRBJ2-3
clone size: few
D gene: TRBD2

CDR3 DNA: TGTGCCAGCAGCCAAGAGAGCAATGAGCAGTTCTTC
CDR3 protein: CASSQESNEQFF
V gene: TRBV7-2
J gene: TRBJ2-1
clone size: many
D gene: .

CDR3 DNA: TGTGCCAGCAGACCCGGGACAGGGTCTGGAAACACCATATATTTT
CDR3 protein: CASRPGTGSGNTIYF
V gene: TRBV27
J gene: TRBJ1-3
clone size: many
D gene: TRBD1

CDR3 DNA: TGTGCCAGCAGTCCCACCGGGACGCACTATGGCTACACCTTC
CDR3 protein: CASSPTGTHYGYTF
V gene: TRBV6-5
J gene: TRBJ1-2
clone size: .
D gene: .

CDR3 DNA: TGCAGTGCTAGGAGGAATCAGCCCCAGCATTTT
CDR3 protein: CSARRNQPQHF
V gene: TRBV20-1
J gene: TRBJ1-5
clone size: many
D gene: .

CDR3 DNA: TGTGCCAGCAGCTTAGAGGTTTTAGCGACACTTACCTACAATGAGCAGTTCTTC
CDR3 protein: CASSLEVLATLTYNEQFF
V gene: TRBV7-2
J gene: TRBJ2-1
clone size: few
D gene: .

CDR3 DNA: TGTGCCAGCAGCTTAGGGGGACGGGCCTACGAGCAGTACTTC
CDR3 protein: CASSLGGRAYEQYF
V gene: TRBV7-9
J gene: TRBJ2-7
clone size: few
D gene: .

CDR3 DNA: TGTGCCAGCCGCTTTAGCATTCAGTACTTC
CDR3 protein: CASRFSIQYF
V gene: TRBV3-1
J gene: TRBJ2-4
clone size: many
D gene: .

CDR3 DNA: TGTGCCAGCAGTTCCGCCCAGAGGTCAGGGCGTGGGAGCACTGAAGCTTTCTTT
CDR3 protein: CASSSAQRSGRGSTEAFF
V gene: TRBV28
J gene: TRBJ1-1
clone size: .
D gene: .

CDR3 DNA: TGTGCTAGCAAGGAGAATCCTAGCGGGGGGATCTCCTACAATGAGCAGTTCTTC
CDR3 protein: CASKENPSGGISYNEQFF
V gene: TRBV12-5
J gene: TRBJ2-1
clone size: .
D gene: TRBD2

CDR3 DNA: TGCAGTGCTACTGCGACAGATACGCAGTATTTT
CDR3 protein: CSATATDTQYF
V gene: TRBV20-1
J gene: TRBJ2-3
clone size: many
D gene: .

CDR3 DNA: TGTGCCAGCAGCTCTAAGGGGCCGGACGAGCAGTACTTC
CDR3 protein: CASSSKGPDEQYF
V gene: TRBV28
J gene: TRBJ2-7
clone size: .
D gene: .